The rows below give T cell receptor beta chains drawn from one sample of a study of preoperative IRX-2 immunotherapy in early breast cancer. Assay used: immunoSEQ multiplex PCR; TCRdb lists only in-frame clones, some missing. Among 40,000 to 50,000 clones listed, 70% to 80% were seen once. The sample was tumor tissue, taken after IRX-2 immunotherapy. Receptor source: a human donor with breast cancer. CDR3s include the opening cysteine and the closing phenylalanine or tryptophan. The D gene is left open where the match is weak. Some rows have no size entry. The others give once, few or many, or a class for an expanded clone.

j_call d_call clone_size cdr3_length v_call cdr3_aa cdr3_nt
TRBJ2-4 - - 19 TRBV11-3 CASSPAGTRVHLAKNIQYF TGTGCCAGCAGCCCGGCCGGGACACGGGTCCACTTAGCCAAAAACATTCAGTACTTC
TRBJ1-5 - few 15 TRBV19 CASSGEGGSNQPQHF TGTGCCAGTAGTGGGGAAGGGGGTAGCAATCAGCCCCAGCATTTT
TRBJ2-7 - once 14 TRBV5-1 CASSYGLSSYEQYF TGCGCCAGCAGCTATGGACTGAGCTCCTACGAGCAGTACTTC
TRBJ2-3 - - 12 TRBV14 CASSQTTDTQYF TGTGCCAGCAGCCAAACTACAGATACGCAGTATTTT
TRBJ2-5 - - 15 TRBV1 CASSQPGLGQETQYF TGCGCCAGCAGCCAGCCCGGACTAGGTCAAGAGACCCAGTACTTC
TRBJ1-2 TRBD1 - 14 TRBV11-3 CASSFSGTGSGYTF TGTGCCAGCAGCTTTTCCGGGACAGGGTCCGGCTACACCTTC
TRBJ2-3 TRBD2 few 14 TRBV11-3 CASSRSGRTDTQYF TGTGCCAGCAGCCGTAGCGGGAGGACAGATACGCAGTATTTT
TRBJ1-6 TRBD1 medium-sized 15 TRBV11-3 CASSLGTGNNSPLHF TGTGCCAGCAGCCTCGGGACAGGGAACAATTCACCCCTCCACTTT
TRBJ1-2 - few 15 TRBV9 CASSESPGQANGYTF TGTGCCAGCAGTGAATCGCCGGGACAAGCAAATGGCTACACCTTC
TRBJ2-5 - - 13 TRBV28 CASRTGQQETQYF TGTGCCAGCAGGACAGGACAGCAAGAGACCCAGTACTTC
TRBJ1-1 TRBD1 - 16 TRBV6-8 CASSNPGTGPNTEAFF TGTGCCAGCAGTAACCCCGGGACAGGGCCGAACACTGAAGCTTTCTTT
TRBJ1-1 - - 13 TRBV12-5 CASGLPTNTEAFF TGTGCTAGTGGTTTGCCGACGAACACTGAAGCTTTCTTT
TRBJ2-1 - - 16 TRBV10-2 CASSESQGRSYNEQFF TGCGCCAGCAGTGAGTCGCAGGGCCGGTCCTACAATGAGCAGTTCTTC
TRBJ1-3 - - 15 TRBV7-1 CASSLEQLPGNTIYF TGTGCCAGCAGCTTGGAGCAGCTCCCGGGAAACACCATATATTTT
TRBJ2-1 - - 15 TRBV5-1 CASSFSTSSYNEQFF TGCGCCAGCAGCTTTAGCACGAGCTCCTACAATGAGCAGTTCTTC
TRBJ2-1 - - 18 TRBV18 CASSPPGAGSGIHNEQFF TGTGCCAGCTCACCACCAGGCGCCGGGAGTGGAATCCACAATGAGCAGTTCTTC
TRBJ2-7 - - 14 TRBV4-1 CASSQGLLAREQYF TGCGCCAGCAGCCAAGGATTGCTAGCGCGGGAGCAGTACTTC
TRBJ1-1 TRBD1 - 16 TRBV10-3 CAISELRDRVDTEAFF TGTGCCATCAGTGAGCTACGGGACAGGGTAGATACCGAAGCTTTCTTT
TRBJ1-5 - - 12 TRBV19 CASSILGQPQHF TGTGCCAGTAGTATATTAGGTCAGCCCCAGCATTTT
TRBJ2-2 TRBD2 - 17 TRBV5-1 CASSPALAGVAAGELFF TGCGCCAGCAGCCCAGCCCTAGCGGGAGTGGCGGCCGGGGAGCTGTTTTTT
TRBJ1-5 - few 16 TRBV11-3 CASSPSPTASNQPQHF TGTGCCAGCAGCCCCTCCCCGACAGCTAGCAATCAGCCCCAGCATTTT
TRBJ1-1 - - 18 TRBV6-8 CASSYYDGGQGRNTEAFF TGTGCCAGCAGTTATTACGACGGGGGGCAGGGGAGGAACACTGAAGCTTTCTTT
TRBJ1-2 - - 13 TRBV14 CASSQIQGYGYTF TGTGCCAGCAGCCAAATACAGGGTTATGGCTACACCTTC
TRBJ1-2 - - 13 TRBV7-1 CASSLKRGDGYTF TGTGCCAGCAGCTTAAAAAGGGGTGATGGCTACACCTTC